This TCR beta chain was obtained from a study of multiple sclerosis patients with progressive multifocal leukoencephalopathy. V lost 5 bases and J 0 bases, leaving 11 bases between the germline ends. The CDR3 spans 14 residues. In germline, CDR1 is SGHRS, CDR2 YFSETQ. The time point: approximately twelve months of natalizumab therapy. Assay: immunoSEQ multiplex PCR; the TCRdb copy retains only in-frame clones and omits some. The sample carries around 30,000 clones, 90% recorded once. The sequence was collected from a human donor with multiple sclerosis. V gene TRBV5-1 combines with J gene TRBJ1-1; tentatively, D is TRBD1 (5 bases). This specimen consisted of PBMCs, obtained from a patient treated with natalizumab. CDR3 region: CASRRDGLNTEAFF. In nucleotides, the CDR3 is TGCGCCAGCAGACGGGACGGGTTGAACACTGAAGCTTTCTTT. Using reference TRBV5-1 and TRBJ1-1 for the parts outside the CDR3, the full variable domain is KAGVTQTPRYLIKTRGQQVTLSCSPISGHRSVSWYQQTPGQGLQFLFEYFSETQRNKGNFPGRFSGRQFSNSRSEMNVSTLELGDSALYLCASRRDGLNTEAFFGQGTRLTVV.